Below, 18 T cell receptor beta chains from the same sample are listed, as sequenced in a study of blood T cell repertoires in COVID-19. Sequencing used immunoSEQ multiplex PCR; TCRdb keeps in-frame clones, though not all of them. Here the sample spans 150,000 to 200,000 clones, roughly nine tenths being singletons. The sequencing sample was made of peripheral blood. These receptors came from a young man with acute or convalescent COVID-19.

This clone was recorded only once. The chain carries TRBV7-6 and TRBJ2-5; a possible D gene is TRBD2 (5 bases). With 2 bases removed from V and 2 bases from J, the gap between germline ends came to 9 bases. Per germline, CDR1 SGHVS and CDR2 FNYEAQ. The CDR3 consists of 14 residues. In DNA form, the CDR3 reads TGTGCCAGCAGCTTAAGGACGGGGCAAGAGACCCAGTACTTC. Translating gives CASSLRTGQETQYF.

V gene TRBV7-9 combines with J gene TRBJ1-1; possibly TRBD1 for D (5 bases). V was cut by 5 bases and J by 5 bases, with 15 bases left in between. The CDR3 has 14 residues. In germline, CDR1 is SEHNR, CDR2 FQNEAQ (reference sequence). CDR3 nucleotide sequence: TGTGCCAGCAGCCCAGCCAGGGAGGGGACTGAAGCTTTCTTT. Encoded protein: CASSPAREGTEAFF.

This clone was observed a few times. This rearrangement joins TRBV10-2 to TRBJ2-1, with TRBD1 matching 10 bases. The length of the CDR3 is 15 residues. Germline V CDR1 and CDR2: WSHSY, SAAADI. Trimming removed 6 bases from V and 6 bases from J; junction bases left unmatched: 8. The CDR3 DNA reads TGCGCCAGCAGAGAGGGGACAGGGGCGAGCAATGAGCAGTTCTTC. It encodes CASREGTGASNEQFF.

The chain couples TRBV7-9 to TRBJ1-6; possible D gene TRBD1, 5 bases. The CDR3 extends over 14 amino acids. Germline lookup yields CDR1 SEHNR and CDR2 FQNEAQ (reference sequence). Between the trimmed V and J ends, which lost 3 bases and 6 bases, there was a span of 9 bases. In DNA form, the CDR3 reads TGTGCCAGCAGCTTGGACAAAATTAATTCACCCCTCCACTTT. Its protein product is CASSLDKINSPLHF. Using reference TRBV7-9 and TRBJ1-6 for the parts outside the CDR3, the full variable domain is DTGVSQNPRHKITKRGQNVTFRCDPISEHNRLYWYRQTLGQGPEFLTYFQNEAQLEKSRLLSDRFSAERPKGSFSTLEIQRTEQGDSAMYLCASSLDKINSPLHFGNGTRLTVT.

The chain carries TRBV7-2 and TRBJ2-1; unclear D gene. With 5 bases removed from V and 4 bases from J, the gap between germline ends came to 12 bases. Germline V CDR1 and CDR2: SGHTA, FQGNSA. The CDR3 totals 14 residues. The DNA for the CDR3 is TGTGCCAGCAGCCCCCCCCCAATTTACAATGAGCAGTTCTTC. This gives the protein CASSPPPIYNEQFF.

This sequence joins TRBV5-6 and TRBJ1-5; TRBD1 might be the D (6 bases). This CDR3 is built from 12 residues. The V gene lost 6 bases and the J gene lost 6 bases, with 10 bases spanning the gap. Germline CDR1 SGHDT, CDR2 YYEEEE. CDR3 sequence: CASNLQGQPQHF. The CDR3 DNA is TGTGCCAGCAACCTACAGGGTCAGCCCCAGCATTTT.

Regarding this clone: Its ends do not fully match the called genes, so a read error is possible. This CDR3 reads CASNQEGRGHAEAFF. In DNA, the CDR3 is TGTGCCAGCAACCAAGAGGGCAGGGGGCACGCTGAAGCTTTCTTT. The genes are TRBV3-1 (or the pseudogene TRBV3-2) and TRBJ1-1; 8 positions match TRBD1. CDR3 length equals 15 residues. Germline-derived CDR1 and CDR2 are LGHDT and YNNKEL (reference sequence).

The gene calls are TRBV5-1 and TRBJ2-2; 7 bases line up with TRBD1. Trimming cost V 5 bases and J 1 base; bases outside gene matches: 5. The CDR3 covers 15 residues. Germline loops: CDR1 SGHRS, CDR2 YFSETQ. This chain's CDR3 is CASSGTVGNTGELFF. The CDR3 DNA reads TGCGCCAGCAGTGGGACAGTGGGGAACACCGGGGAGCTGTTTTTT.

This rearrangement joins TRBV3-1 (or the pseudogene TRBV3-2) to TRBJ1-3, with a tentative D call TRBD1 (6 bases). This CDR3 contains 20 residues. The germline V gene encodes CDR1 LGHDT and CDR2 YNNKEL (reference sequence). The ends were cut back, 4 bases at V and 0 bases at J, with 25 bases in the middle. The CDR3 DNA follows: TGTGCCAGCAGCCGAGAGAAACGGGACACAACATGGTACTCTGGAAACACCATATATTTT. Its translation: CASSREKRDTTWYSGNTIYF.

The J gene is TRBJ2-3, the V gene TRBV9, with a possible D match to TRBD2 (6 bases). Per germline, CDR1 SGDLS and CDR2 YYNGEE. The CDR3 has 16 residues. Trimming removed 0 bases from V and 2 bases from J, with 13 bases in between. CDR3 coding DNA: TGTGCCAGCAGCGTAGACGGTCGGGGGTCCACAGATACGCAGTATTTT. It yields the protein CASSVDGRGSTDTQYF. Full variable domain (outside the CDR3, taken from reference TRBV9 and TRBJ2-3): DSGVTQTPKHLITATGQRVTLRCSPRSGDLSVYWYQQSLDQGLQFLIQYYNGEERAKGNILERFSAQQFPDLHSELNLSSLELGDSALYFCASSVDGRGSTDTQYFGPGTRLTVL.

This chain connects TRBV2 to TRBJ1-1; TRBD1 might be the D (6 bases). The germline V and J ends were trimmed by 2 bases and 3 bases, with 10 bases remaining between them. The germline V gene encodes CDR1 SNHLY and CDR2 FYNNEI. The CDR3 totals 14 residues. The CDR3 reads CASSERTADTEAFF. The CDR3 nucleotides read TGTGCCAGCAGTGAAAGGACAGCGGACACTGAAGCTTTCTTT.

The chain has TRBV3-1 (or the pseudogene TRBV3-2) and TRBJ1-5; 7 nucleotides align to TRBD1. The germline V gene has CDR1 LGHDT and CDR2 YNNKEL (reference sequence). The CDR3 extends over 14 amino acids. V dropped 4 bases and J dropped 3; count of bases not matched to a gene: 3. CDR3 coding DNA: TGTGCCAGCAGCCGGGGACAGCCCAATCAGCCCCAGCATTTT. It yields the protein CASSRGQPNQPQHF.

The genes are TRBV6-5 and TRBJ2-1; 10 bases fit TRBD2. Germline V CDR1 and CDR2: MNHEY, SVGAGI. V lost 6 bases to trimming and J lost 5 bases; unmatched junction nucleotides: 7. This CDR3 has 15 residues. CDR3 bases: TGTGCCAGCAGCGGGTTAGCGGGGGGTGACAATGAGCAGTTCTTC. It translates to CASSGLAGGDNEQFF.

The rearrangement joins TRBV2 to TRBJ2-6; D not certain. Germline loops: CDR1 SNHLY, CDR2 FYNNEI. The CDR3 totals 18 residues. Trimming took 5 bases from V and 0 from J, leaving 17 bases between them. CDR3 bases: TGTGCCAGCAGTCCACTGAGAGGAATGGACTCTGGGGCCAACGTCCTGACTTTC. This codes for CASSPLRGMDSGANVLTF.

The V and J genes are TRBV6-4 and TRBJ2-3, with 8 bases identical to TRBD2. Trimming at V came to 4 bases and at J to 6 bases, leaving 9 bases not matched to a gene. Germline-derived CDR1 and CDR2 are MRHNA and SNTAGT. This CDR3 has 15 amino acids. CDR3 coding DNA: TGTGCCAGCAGTGGGAGCGGGGGCGAATACGATACGCAGTATTTT. Translated: CASSGSGGEYDTQYF.

This clone was observed once. This rearrangement joins TRBV11-2 to TRBJ1-1; D remains ambiguous. Trimming took off 2 bases at V and 4 bases at J, with 20 bases between the two ends. The germline V gene has CDR1 SGHAT and CDR2 FQNNGV. CDR3 length: 17 amino acids. The CDR3 sequence: CASSLSAHYPLGTEAFF. CDR3 DNA: TGTGCCAGCAGCTTAAGCGCCCACTACCCCTTGGGCACTGAAGCTTTCTTT.

This sequence joins TRBV5-4 and TRBJ1-2; D gene ambiguous. The V and J ends lost 3 bases and 8 bases respectively, with 8 bases between them. The CDR3 runs to 11 residues. Germline-derived CDR1 and CDR2 are SGHNT and YYREEE (reference sequence). The CDR3 DNA reads TGTGCCAGCAGCTCGGGAGGCGGCTACACCTTC. Amino acid sequence: CASSSGGGYTF.

The gene calls are TRBV6-1 and TRBJ1-1; 8 positions agree with TRBD1. Germline-derived CDR1 and CDR2 are MNHNS and SASEGT. This CDR3 is built from 14 residues. Germline trimming cut 3 bases from V and 5 bases from J; bases unmatched to any gene: 5. The DNA of the CDR3 is TGTGCCAGCAGTGAGGCAGGGGGCCGGACTGAAGCTTTCTTT. It encodes CASSEAGGRTEAFF.